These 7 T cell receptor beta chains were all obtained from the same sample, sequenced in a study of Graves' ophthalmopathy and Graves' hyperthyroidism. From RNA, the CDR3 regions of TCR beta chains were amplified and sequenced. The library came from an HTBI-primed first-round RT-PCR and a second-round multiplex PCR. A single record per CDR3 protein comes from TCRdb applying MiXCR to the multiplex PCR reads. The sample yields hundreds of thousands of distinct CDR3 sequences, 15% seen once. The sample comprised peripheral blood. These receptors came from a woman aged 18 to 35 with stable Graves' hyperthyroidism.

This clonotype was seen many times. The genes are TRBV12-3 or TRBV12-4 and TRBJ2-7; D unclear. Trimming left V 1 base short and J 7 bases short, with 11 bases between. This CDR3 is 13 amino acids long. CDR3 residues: CASSLVGPGEQYF. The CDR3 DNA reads TGTGCCAGCAGTTTAGTTGGGCCAGGAGAGCAGTACTTC.

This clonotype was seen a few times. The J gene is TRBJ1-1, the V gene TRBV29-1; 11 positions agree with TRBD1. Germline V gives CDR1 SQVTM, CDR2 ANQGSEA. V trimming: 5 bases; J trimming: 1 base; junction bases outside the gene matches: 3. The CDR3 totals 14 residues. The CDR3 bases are TGCAGCGTTACCGGGACAGGGGGGAACACTGAAGCTTTCTTT. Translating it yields CSVTGTGGNTEAFF.

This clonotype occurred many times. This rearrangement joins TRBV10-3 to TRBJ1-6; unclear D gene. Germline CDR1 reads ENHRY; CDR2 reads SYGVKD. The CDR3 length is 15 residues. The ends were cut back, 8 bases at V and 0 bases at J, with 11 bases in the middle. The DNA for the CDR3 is TGTGCCATCGCCGGCGGTAGCTCCTATAATTCACCCCTCCACTTT. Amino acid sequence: CAIAGGSSYNSPLHF.

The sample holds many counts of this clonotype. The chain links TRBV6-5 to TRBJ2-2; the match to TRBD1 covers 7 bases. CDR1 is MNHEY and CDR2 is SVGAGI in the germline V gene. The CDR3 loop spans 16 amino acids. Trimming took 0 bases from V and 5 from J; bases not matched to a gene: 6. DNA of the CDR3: TGTGCCAGCAGTTACTCACCTACAGGGGATACCGGGGAGCTGTTTTTT. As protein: CASSYSPTGDTGELFF.

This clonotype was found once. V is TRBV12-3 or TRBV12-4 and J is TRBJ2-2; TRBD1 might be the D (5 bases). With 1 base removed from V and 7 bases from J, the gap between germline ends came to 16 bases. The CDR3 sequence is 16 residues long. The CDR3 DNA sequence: TGTGCCAGCAGTTTAGGCCAAACGGCAGGGCACGGGGAGCTGTTTTTT. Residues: CASSLGQTAGHGELFF.

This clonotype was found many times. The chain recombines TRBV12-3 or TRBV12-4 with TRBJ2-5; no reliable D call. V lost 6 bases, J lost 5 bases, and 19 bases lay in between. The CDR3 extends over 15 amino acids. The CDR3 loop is CASSRDSYGWETQYF. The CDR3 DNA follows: TGTGCCAGCAGCCGCGATAGTTACGGCTGGGAGACCCAGTACTTC.

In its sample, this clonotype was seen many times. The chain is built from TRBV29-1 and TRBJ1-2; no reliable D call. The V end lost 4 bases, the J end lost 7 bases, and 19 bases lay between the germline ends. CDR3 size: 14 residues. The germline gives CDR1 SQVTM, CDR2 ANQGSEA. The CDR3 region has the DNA TGCAGCGTTGGGCGTGTAGGACCGCTAAGTGGCTACACCTTC. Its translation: CSVGRVGPLSGYTF.